This T cell receptor beta chain was sequenced in a study of Graves' ophthalmopathy and Graves' hyperthyroidism. Regarding the study as a whole: Most thyroid clonotypes with frequency above 0.001 were detected in blood too.

Germline V gene data show CDR1 as SGDLS and CDR2 as YYNGEE. The CDR3 loop spans 14 amino acids. The V and J ends lost 2 bases and 2 bases respectively, with 10 bases between them. New diagnoses, under 2 months' duration, and ages 18 to 65 characterized the hyperthyroidism patients. Scientists amplified the TCR beta CDR3 regions from RNA transcripts. HTBI primers were employed in first-round RT-PCR, then a second-round multiplex PCR followed. One entry per CDR3 protein results from TCRdb running MiXCR on the multiplex PCR reads. The sample has 580,000 or so distinct CDR3 sequences; less than 45% are singletons. As concerns this clonotype: What it recognizes is unknown.

Sequencing used peripheral blood or thyroid tissue (not recorded which). The rearrangement uses TRBV9 and TRBJ1-2; D is ambiguous. The clonotype was recovered from an adult man with Graves' hyperthyroidism. The chain's CDR3 is CASSVDSMNYGYTF. The CDR3 nucleotides are TGTGCCAGCAGCGTTGACTCGATGAACTATGGCTACACCTTC.